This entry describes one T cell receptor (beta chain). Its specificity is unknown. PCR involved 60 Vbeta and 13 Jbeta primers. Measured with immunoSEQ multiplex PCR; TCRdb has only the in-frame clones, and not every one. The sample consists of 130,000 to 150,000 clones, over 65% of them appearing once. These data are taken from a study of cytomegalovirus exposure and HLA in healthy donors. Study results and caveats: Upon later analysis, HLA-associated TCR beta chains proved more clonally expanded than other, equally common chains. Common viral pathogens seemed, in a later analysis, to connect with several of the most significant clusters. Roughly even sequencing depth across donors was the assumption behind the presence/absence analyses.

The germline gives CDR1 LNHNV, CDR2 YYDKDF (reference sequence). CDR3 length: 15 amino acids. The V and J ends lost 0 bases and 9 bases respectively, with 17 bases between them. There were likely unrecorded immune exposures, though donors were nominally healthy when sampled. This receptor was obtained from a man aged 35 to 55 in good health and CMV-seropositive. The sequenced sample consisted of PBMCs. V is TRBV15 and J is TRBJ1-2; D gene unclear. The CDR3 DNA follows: TGTGCCACCAGCAGAGATAAATCGGCCATGAGGAGCTACACCTTC. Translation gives CATSRDKSAMRSYTF.